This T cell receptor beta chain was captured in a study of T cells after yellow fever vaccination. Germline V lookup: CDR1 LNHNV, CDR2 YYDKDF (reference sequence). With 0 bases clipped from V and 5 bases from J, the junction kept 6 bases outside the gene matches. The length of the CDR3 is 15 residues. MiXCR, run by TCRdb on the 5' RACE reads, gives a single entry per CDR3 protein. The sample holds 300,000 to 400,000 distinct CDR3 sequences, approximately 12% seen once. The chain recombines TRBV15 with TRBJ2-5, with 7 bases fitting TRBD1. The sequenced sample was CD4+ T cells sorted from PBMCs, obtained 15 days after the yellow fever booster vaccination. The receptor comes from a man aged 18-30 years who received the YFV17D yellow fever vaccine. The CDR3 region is CATSRDPRGLETQYF. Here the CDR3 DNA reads TGTGCCACCAGCAGAGATCCGAGGGGGCTTGAGACCCAGTACTTC.